This TCR beta chain was recovered during a study of shared clonotypes between healthy human individuals. Regarding the study as a whole: With few donors, the genetic and exposure-history diversity represented was limited. Clonotypes which were not shared had lower generation probabilities than clonotypes that all four donors shared.

Terminally differentiated effector memory CD45RA+ cells were left out of the naive CD8 fraction, which was CD45RO-negative and positively selected for CCR7. Produced via immunoSEQ multiplex PCR; TCRdb's table is partial and in-frame only. The sample holds about 2 million clones, approximately 94% seen once. Turning to this clone: What it binds is not known.

The germline V gene encodes CDR1 SGHKS and CDR2 YYEKEE (reference sequence). V lost 4 bases, J lost 0 bases, and 6 bases stayed unmatched. The CDR3 loop spans 16 amino acids. The source material was naive CD8+ T cells sorted from blood. This receptor was obtained from a man younger than 30 in good health. The J gene is TRBJ2-7, the V gene TRBV5-5; 11 bases are shared with TRBD1. The CDR3 region has the DNA TGTGCCAGCAGCATAGGACAGGGGGCTATCTCCTACGAGCAGTACTTC. Translated: CASSIGQGAISYEQYF.